The clone carrying this T cell receptor beta chain was observed a single time. Method: immunoSEQ multiplex PCR; TCRdb's copy keeps in-frame clones and lacks some. The table has over 40,000 clones, roughly 92% seen once. The sample originates from a study of T cell changes during pregnancy in multiple sclerosis. Germline-derived CDR1 and CDR2 are MRHNA and SNTAGT. The CDR3 is 15 amino acids. The TCR comes from a female donor with multiple sclerosis, enrolled in a pregnancy study. The specimen comprised peripheral blood, sampled in the third trimester of pregnancy. The J gene is TRBJ2-5, the V gene TRBV6-4; 7 bases agree with TRBD1. TRBJ2-7 explains the end of the DNA better; the J call may be wrong. The DNA of the CDR3 is TGTGCCACATTACCATCAGGGGGTCCCTCCTACGAGCAGTACTTC. Translated, it gives CATLPSGGPSYEQYF.